This T cell receptor beta chain was found in a study of T cells in Graves' hyperthyroidism and ophthalmopathy. Study information: Upon initial diagnosis and before any treatment, peripheral blood was collected.

This clonotype was counted at least ten times. CDR1 is MNHEY, CDR2 SMNVEV, per germline (reference sequence). The CDR3 length is 16 residues. V was cut by 0 bases and J by 7 bases, with 16 bases left in between. TCR beta CDR3 regions were amplified from RNA. TCR CDR3 underwent first-round RT-PCR with the HTBI primer set. MiXCR was run by TCRdb on the multiplex PCR reads, yielding one entry per CDR3 protein. The profile covers around 400,000 distinct CDR3 sequences, with around a quarter appearing a single time and 73% taken by the ten largest. The chain links TRBV27 to TRBJ2-1; a possible D gene is TRBD1 (5 bases). The specimen sequenced was blood. The clonotype originates from a man aged 45-65 years with Graves' hyperthyroidism. The CDR3 here is CASSLSGAQPGNEQFF. CDR3 DNA: TGTGCCAGCAGTTTATCAGGGGCGCAACCTGGAAATGAGCAGTTCTTC.